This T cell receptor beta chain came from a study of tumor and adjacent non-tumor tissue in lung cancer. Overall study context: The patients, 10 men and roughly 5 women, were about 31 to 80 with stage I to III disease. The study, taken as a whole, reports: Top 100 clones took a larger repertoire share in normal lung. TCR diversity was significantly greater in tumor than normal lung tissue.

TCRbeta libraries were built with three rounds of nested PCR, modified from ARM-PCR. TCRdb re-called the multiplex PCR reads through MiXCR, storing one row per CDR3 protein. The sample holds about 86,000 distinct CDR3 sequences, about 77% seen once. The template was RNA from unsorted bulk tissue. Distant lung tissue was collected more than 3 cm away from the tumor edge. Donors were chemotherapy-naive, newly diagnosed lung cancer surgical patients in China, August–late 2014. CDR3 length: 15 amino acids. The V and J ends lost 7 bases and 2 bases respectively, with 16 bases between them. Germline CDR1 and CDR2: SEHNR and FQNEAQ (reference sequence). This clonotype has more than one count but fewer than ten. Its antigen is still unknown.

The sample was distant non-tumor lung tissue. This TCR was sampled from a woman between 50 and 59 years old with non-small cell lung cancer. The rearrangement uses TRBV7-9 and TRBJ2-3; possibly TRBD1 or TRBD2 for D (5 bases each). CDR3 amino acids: CASTQGPGPTDTQYF. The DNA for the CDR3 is TGTGCCAGCACCCAGGGTCCGGGGCCCACAGATACGCAGTATTTT. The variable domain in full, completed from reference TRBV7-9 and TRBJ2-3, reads DTGVSQNPRHKITKRGQNVTFRCDPISEHNRLYWYRQTLGQGPEFLTYFQNEAQLEKSRLLSDRFSAERPKGSFSTLEIQRTEQGDSAMYLCASTQGPGPTDTQYFGPGTRLTVL.